This T cell receptor beta chain derives from a study of cytomegalovirus exposure and HLA in healthy donors. Across the study: Assignment to the Caucasian-associated ancestry cluster applied to approximately 80% of the roughly 420 genotyped donors. Study results and limitations: Donors belonging to an Asian-associated ancestry cluster reportedly showed fewer N-insertions in productive TCRs than the 666-donor mean, according to what a later analysis found.

CDR3 size: 16 residues. Per the germline V gene, CDR1 is SSHAT and CDR2 is FNYEAQ (reference sequence). The ends lost 3 bases at V and 5 bases at J; junction bases unmatched: 8. Primers: 60 Vbeta forward and 13 Jbeta reverse. Sequencing used immunoSEQ multiplex PCR; TCRdb keeps in-frame clones, though not all of them. Of about 83,000 clones in the sample, 70% to 75% were seen once. Comments on this clone: Its antigen is not known.

V and J are TRBV7-7 and TRBJ2-2; the match to TRBD2 covers 8 bases. Material for sequencing was PBMCs. The receptor comes from a man aged 55-75 years in good health and CMV-seronegative. The CDR3 coding sequence is TGTGCCAGCAGCTTGGGGCCGGGGGGGCGAACCGGGGAGCTGTTTTTT. Translating it yields CASSLGPGGRTGELFF.